The rows below give T cell receptor beta chains drawn from one sample of a study of shared clonotypes between healthy human individuals. Sequencing was performed with immunoSEQ multiplex PCR; in TCRdb, only in-frame clones are kept and a portion is missing. The table has approximately 2.5 million clones, roughly 93% seen once; the top ten hold 0.36%. Sequencing input: naive CD4+ T cells from PBMCs. The origin of the receptors is a young man in good health. Some clones in this sample may be carry-over from other donors' samples. Both conserved end residues are part of each CDR3. D genes are given only for firm matches. The size field is filled for only some rows; it gives once, few, many or a size class.

v_gene: TRBV28
d_gene: -
j_gene: TRBJ1-2
abundance: -
CDR3nt: TGTGCCAGCAGTTCCCTGTCCGGTAATGGCTACACCTTC
CDR3aa: CASSSLSGNGYTF

v_gene: TRBV10-2
d_gene: -
j_gene: TRBJ2-1
abundance: -
CDR3nt: TGCGCCAGCTCGGTGGGGTCCAAGCCTCATGAGCAGTTCTTC
CDR3aa: CASSVGSKPHEQFF

v_gene: TRBV6-5
d_gene: -
j_gene: TRBJ1-6
abundance: -
CDR3nt: TGTGCCAGCAGTTACAAATCCAATTCACCCCTCCACTTT
CDR3aa: CASSYKSNSPLHF

v_gene: TRBV28
d_gene: TRBD2
j_gene: TRBJ2-7
abundance: once
CDR3nt: TGTGCCAGCACTTTGGGCGGGAGTCTTGGGTCCGAGCAGTACTTC
CDR3aa: CASTLGGSLGSEQYF

v_gene: TRBV5-1
d_gene: -
j_gene: TRBJ2-5
abundance: -
CDR3nt: TGCGCCAGCAGCTGGTTAGCCCCTTGGGAAGAGACCCAGTACTTC
CDR3aa: CASSWLAPWEETQYF

v_gene: TRBV18
d_gene: -
j_gene: TRBJ1-2
abundance: -
CDR3nt: TGTGCCAGCTCACCAAAAGTTACTTCAGATGGCTACACCTTC
CDR3aa: CASSPKVTSDGYTF

v_gene: TRBV7-8
d_gene: TRBD1
j_gene: TRBJ1-1
abundance: -
CDR3nt: TGTGCCAGCAGCTGGTTAAACAGGGGTATGGCTTTCTTT
CDR3aa: CASSWLNRGMAFF

v_gene: TRBV11-2
d_gene: TRBD1
j_gene: TRBJ1-2
abundance: -
CDR3nt: TGTGCCAGCAGCGCCTTGACAGGGGACTATGGCTACACCTTC
CDR3aa: CASSALTGDYGYTF

v_gene: TRBV7-8
d_gene: -
j_gene: TRBJ2-1
abundance: -
CDR3nt: TGTGCCAGCAGCTTAAGTGCCCACTCCTACAATGAGCAGTTCTTC
CDR3aa: CASSLSAHSYNEQFF

v_gene: TRBV11-2
d_gene: -
j_gene: TRBJ2-7
abundance: -
CDR3nt: TGTGCCAGCAGCTTAGATCCAGGGGTCGAGCAGTACTTC
CDR3aa: CASSLDPGVEQYF

v_gene: TRBV14
d_gene: -
j_gene: TRBJ1-1
abundance: -
CDR3nt: TGTGCCAGCAGCCAAGCCCCCTTCTTGACTGAAGCTTTCTTT
CDR3aa: CASSQAPFLTEAFF

v_gene: TRBV7-3
d_gene: -
j_gene: TRBJ1-2
abundance: -
CDR3nt: TGTGCCAGCAGCCTACAGTTTCCCGATGGCTACACCTTC
CDR3aa: CASSLQFPDGYTF

v_gene: TRBV7-2
d_gene: -
j_gene: TRBJ2-1
abundance: -
CDR3nt: TGTGCCAGCAGCCTCACAGAGTTCTACAATGAGCAGTTCTTC
CDR3aa: CASSLTEFYNEQFF

v_gene: TRBV30
d_gene: -
j_gene: TRBJ2-7
abundance: -
CDR3nt: TGTGCCTGGAGTGGAAGGCGGGTCTCCTACGAGCAGTACTTC
CDR3aa: CAWSGRRVSYEQYF

v_gene: TRBV19
d_gene: TRBD2
j_gene: TRBJ2-1
abundance: -
CDR3nt: TGTGCCAGTAGTATGGCGGGAGCGCTCCTTTCTAATGAGCAGTTCTTC
CDR3aa: CASSMAGALLSNEQFF

v_gene: TRBV4-1
d_gene: TRBD2
j_gene: TRBJ2-7
abundance: -
CDR3nt: TGCGCCAGCAGCCAAGATGGGACTAGCGGGGCCTACGAGCAGTACTTC
CDR3aa: CASSQDGTSGAYEQYF

v_gene: TRBV9
d_gene: -
j_gene: TRBJ1-1
abundance: once
CDR3nt: TGTGCCAGCAGCCTCTCGAGCAGTCCAGGGAAAGCTTTCTTT
CDR3aa: CASSLSSSPGKAFF

v_gene: TRBV7-9
d_gene: TRBD1
j_gene: TRBJ2-1
abundance: -
CDR3nt: TGTGCCAGCAGCCTCAGACAGGGATCCTACAATGAGCAGTTCTTC
CDR3aa: CASSLRQGSYNEQFF

v_gene: TRBV9
d_gene: TRBD2
j_gene: TRBJ2-7
abundance: -
CDR3nt: TGTGCCAGCAGCCCAACCGGGACTAGCTTTGGTGAGCAGTACTTC
CDR3aa: CASSPTGTSFGEQYF

v_gene: TRBV15
d_gene: TRBD2
j_gene: TRBJ2-1
abundance: -
CDR3nt: TGTGCCACCAGCAGAGGACTAGCGGGAGAATACAATGAGCAGTTCTTC
CDR3aa: CATSRGLAGEYNEQFF

v_gene: TRBV6-5
d_gene: -
j_gene: TRBJ1-1
abundance: -
CDR3nt: TGTGCCAGCAGTTACTCGCAGAACACTGAAGCTTTCTTT
CDR3aa: CASSYSQNTEAFF

v_gene: TRBV19
d_gene: -
j_gene: TRBJ2-1
abundance: -
CDR3nt: TGTGCCAGTAGTTGGAGGGTGGGCTACAATGAGCAGTTCTTC
CDR3aa: CASSWRVGYNEQFF

v_gene: TRBV5-8
d_gene: -
j_gene: TRBJ1-2
abundance: -
CDR3nt: TGTGCCAGCAGCCCCATAGGGAGGGGTCCTTATGGCTACACCTTC
CDR3aa: CASSPIGRGPYGYTF

v_gene: TRBV18
d_gene: TRBD2
j_gene: TRBJ2-4
abundance: -
CDR3nt: TGTGCCAGCTCACCAGGGGGGGTAGCCAAAAACATTCAGTACTTC
CDR3aa: CASSPGGVAKNIQYF

v_gene: TRBV11-2
d_gene: TRBD1
j_gene: TRBJ2-7
abundance: -
CDR3nt: TGTGCCAGCAGCCGACAGGGGTACGAGCAGTACTTC
CDR3aa: CASSRQGYEQYF

v_gene: TRBV9
d_gene: -
j_gene: TRBJ2-1
abundance: once
CDR3nt: TGTGCCAGCAGCGTAGAAGGGTCCCGGGGCAATGAGCAGTTCTTC
CDR3aa: CASSVEGSRGNEQFF

v_gene: TRBV7-9
d_gene: TRBD2
j_gene: TRBJ2-7
abundance: once
CDR3nt: TGTGCCAGCAGCTCCGGACTAGCGGTCTACGAGCAGTACTTC
CDR3aa: CASSSGLAVYEQYF

v_gene: TRBV5-4
d_gene: TRBD2
j_gene: TRBJ2-7
abundance: -
CDR3nt: TGTGCCAGCAGCCAAGGGACTAGCGGGAGCTACGAGCAGTACTTC
CDR3aa: CASSQGTSGSYEQYF

v_gene: TRBV18
d_gene: TRBD2
j_gene: TRBJ2-3
abundance: -
CDR3nt: TGTGCCAGCTCATCACTAGCGGGGGGAGATACGCAGTATTTT
CDR3aa: CASSSLAGGDTQYF

v_gene: TRBV5-1
d_gene: TRBD1
j_gene: TRBJ1-5
abundance: -
CDR3nt: TGCGCCAGCAGCTTGGATGGCAGGGGGCTTCAGCCCCAGCATTTT
CDR3aa: CASSLDGRGLQPQHF

v_gene: TRBV9
d_gene: -
j_gene: TRBJ2-2
abundance: -
CDR3nt: TGTGCCAGCAGTCAGGGGTCCCCAACCGGGGAGCTGTTTTTT
CDR3aa: CASSQGSPTGELFF